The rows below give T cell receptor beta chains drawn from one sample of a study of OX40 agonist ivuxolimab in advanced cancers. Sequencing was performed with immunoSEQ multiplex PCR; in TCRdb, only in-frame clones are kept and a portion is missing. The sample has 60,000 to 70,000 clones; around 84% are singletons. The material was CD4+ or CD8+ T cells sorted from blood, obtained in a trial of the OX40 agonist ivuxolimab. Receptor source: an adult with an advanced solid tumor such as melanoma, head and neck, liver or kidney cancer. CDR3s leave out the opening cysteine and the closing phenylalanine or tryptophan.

ASSKVMNTEAF | TRBJ1-1 | TRBV6-6
ASSLEPFSQY | TRBJ2-5 | TRBV11-2
ASSLDGAGTGLDEQF | TRBJ2-1 | TRBV7-6
ASSLGVTSGYNEQF | TRBJ2-1 | TRBV5-1
ASTRADTGELF | TRBJ2-2 | TRBV28
ASKDLNSPLH | TRBJ1-6 | TRBV5-8
ASTPTDTQY | TRBJ2-3 | TRBV7-9
ASSEAGGRETQY | TRBJ2-5 | TRBV2
ASTLQAGKTDTQY | TRBJ2-3 | TRBV16
ASSSQGPQVMMTGELF | TRBJ2-2 | TRBV7-3
ASSMVHLDSYEQY | TRBJ2-7 | TRBV19
ASSQASSGNTIY | TRBJ1-3 | TRBV4-3
SASHQETQY | TRBJ2-5 | TRBV20-1
ASNPSGAYEQY | TRBJ2-7 | TRBV19
ASSPRTGVGSEAF | TRBJ1-1 | TRBV9
ASSLGMGKGTERKF | TRBJ2-1 | TRBV7-9
ASSPGTQNIQY | TRBJ2-4 | TRBV18
ASSDGTGSGTEAF | TRBJ1-1 | TRBV6-4
ASSQASPGEGYEQY | TRBJ2-7 | TRBV4-3
ASSFSGVGFGNQPQH | TRBJ1-5 | TRBV28
ASSLGGGRAMEKLF | TRBJ1-4 | TRBV5-1
ASSLSGRATYNEQF | TRBJ2-1 | TRBV7-2
ASTLITGLNEKLF | TRBJ1-4 | TRBV2
ASSWLGARTEAF | TRBJ1-1 | TRBV27
ASSFGGTDYNEQF | TRBJ2-1 | TRBV5-4
ASSNTGTIYNEQF | TRBJ2-1 | TRBV5-5
ASSSGASWSNQPQH | TRBJ1-5 | TRBV7-2
ASSFLAQGPSYEQY | TRBJ2-7 | TRBV28
ASSDMTSGRDEQF | TRBJ2-1 | TRBV5-6
ASSILSSGKEGETQY | TRBJ2-5 | TRBV19
ASSSSGGTEAF | TRBJ1-1 | TRBV11-3
ASSAGSQVSYGYT | TRBJ1-2 | TRBV7-2
ASSLGQEQETQY | TRBJ2-5 | TRBV5-1
ASSMGRHLQETQY | TRBJ2-5 | TRBV19
ASSPSRRAGGPNEQY | TRBJ2-7 | TRBV18
ASSIASRGIQY | TRBJ2-4 | TRBV19
AISETSGSPDEQF | TRBJ2-1 | TRBV10-3
ASSQALTSNEKLF | TRBJ1-4 | TRBV4-1
ASSLVSGLGTDTQY | TRBJ2-3 | TRBV7-2
ASSYGFGGNQPQH | TRBJ1-5 | TRBV6-5
ASSLGNSGANVLT | TRBJ2-6 | TRBV27
ASRRGQGYT | TRBJ1-2 | TRBV28
ASSSGTGRTDTQY | TRBJ2-3 | TRBV9
ASSFNWGNEVETQY | TRBJ2-5 | TRBV11-2